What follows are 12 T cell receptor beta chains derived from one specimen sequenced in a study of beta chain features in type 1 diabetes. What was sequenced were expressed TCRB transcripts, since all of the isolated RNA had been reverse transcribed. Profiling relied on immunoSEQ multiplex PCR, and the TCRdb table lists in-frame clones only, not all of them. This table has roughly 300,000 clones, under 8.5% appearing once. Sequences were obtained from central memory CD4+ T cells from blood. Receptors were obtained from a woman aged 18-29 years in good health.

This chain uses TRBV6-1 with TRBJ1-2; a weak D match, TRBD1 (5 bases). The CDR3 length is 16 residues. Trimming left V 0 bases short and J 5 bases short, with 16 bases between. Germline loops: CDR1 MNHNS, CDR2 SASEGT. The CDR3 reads CASSEAFTGGYYGYTF. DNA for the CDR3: TGTGCCAGCAGTGAAGCGTTTACGGGGGGTTATTATGGCTACACCTTC.

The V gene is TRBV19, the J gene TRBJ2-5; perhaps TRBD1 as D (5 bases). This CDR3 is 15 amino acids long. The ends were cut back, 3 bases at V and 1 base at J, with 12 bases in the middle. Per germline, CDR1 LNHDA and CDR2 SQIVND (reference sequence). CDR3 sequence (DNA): TGTGCCAGTAGTATTGGTCAGGGAACCCAAGAGACCCAGTACTTC. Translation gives CASSIGQGTQETQYF.

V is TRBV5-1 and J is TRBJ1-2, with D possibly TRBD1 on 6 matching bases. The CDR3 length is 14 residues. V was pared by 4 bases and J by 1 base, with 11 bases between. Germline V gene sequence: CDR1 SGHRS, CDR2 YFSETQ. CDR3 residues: CASSKDRHNYGYTF. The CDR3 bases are TGCGCCAGCAGCAAGGACAGACATAACTATGGCTACACCTTC.

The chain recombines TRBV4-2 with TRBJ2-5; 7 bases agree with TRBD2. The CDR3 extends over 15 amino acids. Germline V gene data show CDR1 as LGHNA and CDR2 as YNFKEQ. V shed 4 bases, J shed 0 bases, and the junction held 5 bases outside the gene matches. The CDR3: CASSPSTSDQETQYF. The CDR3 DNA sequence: TGTGCCAGCAGCCCCTCAACTAGCGACCAAGAGACCCAGTACTTC.

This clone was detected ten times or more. Here the CDR3 reads CASSKDLAGGYNEQFF. The DNA for the CDR3 is TGCGCCAGCAGCAAAGACCTAGCGGGAGGGTACAATGAGCAGTTCTTC. The gene calls are TRBV5-1 and TRBJ2-1; 12 bases map to TRBD2. V lost 4 bases, J lost 4 bases, and 6 bases stayed unmatched. Germline CDR1 reads SGHRS; CDR2 reads YFSETQ. This CDR3 contains 16 residues.

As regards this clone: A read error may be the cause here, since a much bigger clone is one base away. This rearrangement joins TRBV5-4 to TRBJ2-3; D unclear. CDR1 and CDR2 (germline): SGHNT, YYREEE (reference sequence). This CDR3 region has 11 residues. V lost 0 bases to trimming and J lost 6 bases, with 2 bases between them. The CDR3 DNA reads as TGTGCCAGCAGCTTGGAGGATACGCAGTATTTT. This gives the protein CASSLEDTQYF.

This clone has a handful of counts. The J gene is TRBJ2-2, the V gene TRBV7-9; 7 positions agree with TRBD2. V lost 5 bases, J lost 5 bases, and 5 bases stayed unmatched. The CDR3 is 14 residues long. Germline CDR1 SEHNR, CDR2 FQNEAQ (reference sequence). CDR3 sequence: CASSLHGGTGELFF. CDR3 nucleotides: TGTGCCAGCAGCCTACACGGGGGGACCGGGGAGCTGTTTTTT.

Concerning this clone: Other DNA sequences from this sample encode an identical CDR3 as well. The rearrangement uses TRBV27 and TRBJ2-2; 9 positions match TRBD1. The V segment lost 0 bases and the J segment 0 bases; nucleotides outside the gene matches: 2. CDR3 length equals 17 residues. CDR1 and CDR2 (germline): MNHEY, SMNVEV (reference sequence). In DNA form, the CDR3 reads TGTGCCAGCAGTTTATCGAGACAGGGGGCGAACACCGGGGAGCTGTTTTTT. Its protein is CASSLSRQGANTGELFF.

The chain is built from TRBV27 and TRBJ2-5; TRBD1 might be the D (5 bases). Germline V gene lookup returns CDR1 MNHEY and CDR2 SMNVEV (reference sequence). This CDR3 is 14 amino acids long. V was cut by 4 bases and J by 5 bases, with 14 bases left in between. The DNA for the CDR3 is TGTGCCAGCAGTTCCAAGGGGCTATGGGAGACCCAGTACTTC. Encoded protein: CASSSKGLWETQYF.

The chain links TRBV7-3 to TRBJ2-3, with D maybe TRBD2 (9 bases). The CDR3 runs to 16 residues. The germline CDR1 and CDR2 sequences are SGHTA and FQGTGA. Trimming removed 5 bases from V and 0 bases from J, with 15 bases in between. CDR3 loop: CASSQGAGGSTDTQYF. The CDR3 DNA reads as TGTGCCAGCAGCCAGGGGGCGGGAGGGAGCACAGATACGCAGTATTTT.

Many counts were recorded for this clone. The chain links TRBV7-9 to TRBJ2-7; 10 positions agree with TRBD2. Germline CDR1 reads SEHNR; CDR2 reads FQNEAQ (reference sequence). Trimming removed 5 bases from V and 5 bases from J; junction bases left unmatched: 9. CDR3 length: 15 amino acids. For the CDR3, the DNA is TGTGCCAGCAGCACTAGCGGGACAGCGAACCACGAGCAGTACTTC. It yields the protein CASSTSGTANHEQYF.

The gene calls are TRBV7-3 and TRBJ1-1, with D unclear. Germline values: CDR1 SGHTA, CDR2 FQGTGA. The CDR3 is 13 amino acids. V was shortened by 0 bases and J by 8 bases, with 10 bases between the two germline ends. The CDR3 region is CASSLTPRAEAFF. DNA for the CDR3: TGTGCCAGCAGCTTAACCCCGCGGGCGGAAGCTTTCTTT.